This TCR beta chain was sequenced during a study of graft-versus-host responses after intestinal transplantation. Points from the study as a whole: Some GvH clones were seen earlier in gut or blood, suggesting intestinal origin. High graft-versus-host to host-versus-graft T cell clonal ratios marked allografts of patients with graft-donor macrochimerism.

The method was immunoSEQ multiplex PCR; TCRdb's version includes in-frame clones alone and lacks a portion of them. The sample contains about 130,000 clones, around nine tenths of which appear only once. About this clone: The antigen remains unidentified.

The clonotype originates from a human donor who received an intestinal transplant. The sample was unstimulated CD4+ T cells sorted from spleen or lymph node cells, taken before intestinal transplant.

CDR3 sequence reads: CASSFVGTSGELFF. As DNA, the CDR3 is TGCGCCAGCAGCTTTGTGGGGACATCCGGGGAGCTGTTTTTT. The chain carries TRBV5-1 and TRBJ2-2, with a tentative D call TRBD1 (6 bases). Germline CDR1 and CDR2: SGHRS and YFSETQ. The CDR3 is 14 residues long. Trimming removed 2 bases at V and 6 bases at J, with 11 bases between.